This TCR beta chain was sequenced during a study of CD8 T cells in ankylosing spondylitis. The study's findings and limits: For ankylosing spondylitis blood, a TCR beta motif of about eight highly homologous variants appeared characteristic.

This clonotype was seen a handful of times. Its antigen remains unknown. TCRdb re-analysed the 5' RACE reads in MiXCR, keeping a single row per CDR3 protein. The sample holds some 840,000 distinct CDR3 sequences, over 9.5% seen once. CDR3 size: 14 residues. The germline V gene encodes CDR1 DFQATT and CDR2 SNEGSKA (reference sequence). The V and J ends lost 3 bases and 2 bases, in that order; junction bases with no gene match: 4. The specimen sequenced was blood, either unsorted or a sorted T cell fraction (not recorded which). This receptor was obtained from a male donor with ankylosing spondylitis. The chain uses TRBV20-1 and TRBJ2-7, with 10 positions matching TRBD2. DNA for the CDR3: TGCAGTGCTAGCCAGAGCGGGAGGGCCTACGAGCAGTACTTC. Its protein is CSASQSGRAYEQYF.